The T cell receptor (beta chain) under discussion was sequenced for a study of blood T cell repertoires in COVID-19. As originally analysed: Estimation of nucleated cell counts was performed using reference gene primer amplification. Only in-frame clones appear in the TCRdb table, and some are missing; sequencing was by immunoSEQ multiplex PCR. D and trimming were read from the DNA, whereas the V and J calls and clone size are those reported in that table. This sample has 100,000 to 150,000 clones; 85% to 90% occur once, and the top ten carry around 3.3%. The CDR3 extends over 18 amino acids. The ends lost 2 bases at V and 0 bases at J; junction bases unmatched: 10. Per the germline V gene, CDR1 is LNHNV and CDR2 is YYDKDF (reference sequence).

The clonotype was recovered from a woman aged 80 or over with COVID-19, enrolled during active disease. The chain combines TRBV15 with TRBJ2-3, with TRBD2 identical over 8 bases. Sequencing was carried out using peripheral blood. The CDR3 DNA is TGTGCCACCAGCAGACCTATGGGTAGCGGGATCAGCACAGATACGCAGTATTTT. Translating it yields CATSRPMGSGISTDTQYF.